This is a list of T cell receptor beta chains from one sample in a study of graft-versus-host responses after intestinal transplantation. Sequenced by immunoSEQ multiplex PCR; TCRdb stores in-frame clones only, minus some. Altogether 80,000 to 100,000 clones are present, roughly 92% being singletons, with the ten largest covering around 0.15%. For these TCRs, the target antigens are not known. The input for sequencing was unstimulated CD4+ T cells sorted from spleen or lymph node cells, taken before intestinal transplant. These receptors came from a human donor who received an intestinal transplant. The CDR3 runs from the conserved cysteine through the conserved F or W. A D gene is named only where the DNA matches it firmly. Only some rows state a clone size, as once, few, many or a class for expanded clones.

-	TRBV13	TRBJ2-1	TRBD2	CASSGVAGLSSYNEQFF	TGTGCCAGCAGCGGTGTAGCGGGGTTGAGCTCCTACAATGAGCAGTTCTTC
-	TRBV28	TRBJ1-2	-	CASSPQKYYGYTF	TGTGCCAGCAGTCCCCAGAAATACTATGGCTACACCTTC
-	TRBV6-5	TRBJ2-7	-	CASSYGQSYEQYF	TGTGCCAGCTCTTATGGACAGTCCTACGAGCAGTACTTC
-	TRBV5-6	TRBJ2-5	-	CASSSRETQYF	TGTGCCAGCAGCTCGAGAGAGACCCAGTACTTC
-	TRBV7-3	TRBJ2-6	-	CASSLEGGSGANVLTF	TGTGCCAGCAGCTTAGAGGGGGGGTCTGGGGCCAACGTCCTGACTTTC
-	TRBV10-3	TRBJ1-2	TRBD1	CAIESSRQGKGYTF	TGTGCCATCGAATCTTCGAGACAGGGGAAAGGCTACACCTTC
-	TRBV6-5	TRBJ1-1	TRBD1	CASSKSFTDRVKAFF	TGTGCCAGCAGCAAGAGCTTTACGGACAGGGTGAAAGCTTTCTTT
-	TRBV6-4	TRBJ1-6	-	CASTMGQGLSPLHF	TGTGCCAGCACGATGGGACAAGGCCTTTCACCCCTCCACTTT
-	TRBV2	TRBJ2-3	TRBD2	CASSEGLAGVGDTQYF	TGTGCCAGCAGTGAAGGACTAGCGGGAGTAGGAGATACGCAGTATTTT
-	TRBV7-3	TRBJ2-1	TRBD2	CASSTSTSGGAHEQFF	TGTGCCAGCAGCACCTCGACTAGCGGGGGGGCCCATGAGCAGTTCTTC
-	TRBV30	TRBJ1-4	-	CAWSVGGKLFF	TGTGCCTGGAGTGTAGGAGGAAAACTGTTTTTT
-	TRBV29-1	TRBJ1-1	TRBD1	CSAPGQGGGEAFF	TGCAGCGCTCCGGGACAGGGGGGTGGTGAAGCTTTCTTT
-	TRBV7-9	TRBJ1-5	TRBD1	CASSPGTGGANQPQHF	TGTGCCAGCAGCCCGGGGACAGGGGGCGCCAATCAGCCCCAGCATTTT
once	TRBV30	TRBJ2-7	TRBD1	CAWSLLGTGVQYF	TGTGCCTGGAGCCTTCTCGGGACAGGGGTGCAGTACTTC